This entry lists 8 T cell receptor beta chains sequenced from one sample in a study of T cell clonality in common variable immunodeficiency. Only in-frame clones appear in the TCRdb table, and some are missing; sequencing was by immunoSEQ multiplex PCR. This sample comprises over 30,000 clones, none seen once only. Sequencing input: peripheral blood mononuclear cells. Receptors originate from a person aged 18 to 70 in good health.

This clone was picked up many times. The read finishes 3 residues shy of the CDR3 end, and the germline J gene is used to complete it. The chain couples TRBV19 to TRBJ1-2, with 9 positions matching TRBD1. Losses at the gene ends were 5 bases for V and 2 bases for J; bases not matched to a gene: 9. Per the germline V gene, CDR1 is LNHDA and CDR2 is SQIVND (reference sequence). The CDR3 is 16 residues long. The sequenced CDR3 bases are TGTGCCAGTAGTCGACCCCCGGGACAGGGAAACTATGGC. Translated, it gives CASSRPPGQGNYG. The full CDR3 protein reads CASSRPPGQGNYGYTF.

A word on this clone: Read data end 3 residues before the CDR3 end; the end is taken from the germline J gene. The V call is TRBV2, the J call TRBJ2-7; 7 bases map to TRBD1. There are 11 residues in the CDR3. Trimming took 10 bases from V and 3 from J; bases not matched to a gene: 3. Germline CDR1 reads SNHLY; CDR2 reads FYNNEI. CDR3 loop: CATGDSYEQYF. The part of the CDR3 DNA that was read is TGTGCCACCGGGGACAGCTACGAG.

To note about this clone: The read falls 3 residues short of the CDR3 end, and the missing part is taken from the germline J gene. This rearrangement joins TRBV2 to TRBJ2-3; perhaps TRBD2 as D (6 bases). This CDR3 comprises 13 residues. The germline CDR1 and CDR2 sequences are SNHLY and FYNNEI. The CDR3 loop is CASSAGVYETQYF. The CDR3 DNA, read in part, is TGTGCCAGCAGTGCGGGGGTTTATGAGACG.

The table lists this clone with many counts. The read terminates 3 residues ahead of where the CDR3 ends, so the germline J gene completes it. J is TRBJ1-6 and V is TRBV7-2; the match to TRBD1 covers 7 bases. Trimming cost V 1 base and J 8 bases; bases outside gene matches: 2. This CDR3 spans 14 amino acids. Germline CDR1 reads SGHTA; CDR2 reads FQGNSA. The sequenced CDR3 bases are TGTGCCAGCAGCTTAGTGCAGGGGGATTCACCC. It translates to CASSLVQGDSP. The CDR3 in full is CASSLVQGDSPLHF.

This clone was seen many times. The read terminates 3 residues before the CDR3 end, so the remaining end is supplied by the germline J gene. This chain links TRBV30 with TRBJ1-6; D might be TRBD1 (6 bases). Germline loops: CDR1 GTSNPN, CDR2 SVGIG (reference sequence). The length of the CDR3 is 17 residues. Trimming removed 0 bases at V and 5 bases at J, with 17 bases between. CDR3 in amino acids: CAWSVRYRERHNSPLHF. The CDR3 DNA, read in part, is TGTGCCTGGAGTGTACGATACAGGGAAAGGCATAATTCACCC. Together with reference TRBV30 and TRBJ1-6, the CDR3 gives the full variable domain: SQTIHQWPATLVQPVGSPLSLECTVEGTSNPNLYWYRQAAGRGLQLLFYSVGIGQISSEVPQNLSASRPQDRQFILSSKKLLLSDSGFYLCAWSVRYRERHNSPLHFGNGTRLTVT.

At least ten counts were recorded for this clone. The read gets to within 3 residues of the CDR3 end, and the germline J gene fills in the rest. The rearrangement uses TRBV5-1 and TRBJ2-5; the match to TRBD2 covers 12 bases. V lost 4 bases to trimming and J lost 2 bases; unmatched junction nucleotides: 6. The CDR3 sequence is 16 residues long. Germline values: CDR1 SGHRS, CDR2 YFSETQ. Here the CDR3 reads CASSPGTSGQQETQYF. Partial CDR3 DNA: TGCGCCAGCAGCCCTGGGACTAGCGGGCAGCAAGAGACC.

This clone was seen many times. The read ends 3 residues before the CDR3 terminus; that terminus is restored from the germline J gene. The chain is built from TRBV7-2 and TRBJ2-1; TRBD2 aligns across 8 bases. Germline V gene lookup returns CDR1 SGHTA and CDR2 FQGNSA. The CDR3 runs 14 residues. J was trimmed by 9 bases and V by 2 bases; bases with no gene match: 6. The CDR3 bases that were read are TGTGCCAGCAGCTTACGCCGGGGGGGCGGTGAG. It codes for CASSLRRGGGE. The full CDR3 reads CASSLRRGGGEQFF.

This clone was recorded a few times. The DNA ends 3 residues before the CDR3 does, and the rest of the CDR3 is filled in from the germline J gene. V usage is TRBV2 and J usage is TRBJ1-2; 8 bases map to TRBD1. This CDR3 is built from 15 residues. Trimming removed 0 bases from V and 7 bases from J; junction bases left unmatched: 7. CDR1 is SNHLY, CDR2 FYNNEI, per germline. CDR3 bases read: TGTGCCAGCAGTGAAGCGCTTCAGGGGGCTAGTGGC. Amino acid sequence: CASSEALQGASG. The complete CDR3 sequence is CASSEALQGASGYTF. Full variable domain (rest looked up from reference TRBV2 and TRBJ1-2): EPEVTQTPSHQVTQMGQEVILRCVPISNHLYFYWYRQILGQKVEFLVSFYNNEISEKSEIFDDQFSVERPDGSNFTLKIRSTKLEDSAMYFCASSEALQGASGYTFGSGTRLTVV.